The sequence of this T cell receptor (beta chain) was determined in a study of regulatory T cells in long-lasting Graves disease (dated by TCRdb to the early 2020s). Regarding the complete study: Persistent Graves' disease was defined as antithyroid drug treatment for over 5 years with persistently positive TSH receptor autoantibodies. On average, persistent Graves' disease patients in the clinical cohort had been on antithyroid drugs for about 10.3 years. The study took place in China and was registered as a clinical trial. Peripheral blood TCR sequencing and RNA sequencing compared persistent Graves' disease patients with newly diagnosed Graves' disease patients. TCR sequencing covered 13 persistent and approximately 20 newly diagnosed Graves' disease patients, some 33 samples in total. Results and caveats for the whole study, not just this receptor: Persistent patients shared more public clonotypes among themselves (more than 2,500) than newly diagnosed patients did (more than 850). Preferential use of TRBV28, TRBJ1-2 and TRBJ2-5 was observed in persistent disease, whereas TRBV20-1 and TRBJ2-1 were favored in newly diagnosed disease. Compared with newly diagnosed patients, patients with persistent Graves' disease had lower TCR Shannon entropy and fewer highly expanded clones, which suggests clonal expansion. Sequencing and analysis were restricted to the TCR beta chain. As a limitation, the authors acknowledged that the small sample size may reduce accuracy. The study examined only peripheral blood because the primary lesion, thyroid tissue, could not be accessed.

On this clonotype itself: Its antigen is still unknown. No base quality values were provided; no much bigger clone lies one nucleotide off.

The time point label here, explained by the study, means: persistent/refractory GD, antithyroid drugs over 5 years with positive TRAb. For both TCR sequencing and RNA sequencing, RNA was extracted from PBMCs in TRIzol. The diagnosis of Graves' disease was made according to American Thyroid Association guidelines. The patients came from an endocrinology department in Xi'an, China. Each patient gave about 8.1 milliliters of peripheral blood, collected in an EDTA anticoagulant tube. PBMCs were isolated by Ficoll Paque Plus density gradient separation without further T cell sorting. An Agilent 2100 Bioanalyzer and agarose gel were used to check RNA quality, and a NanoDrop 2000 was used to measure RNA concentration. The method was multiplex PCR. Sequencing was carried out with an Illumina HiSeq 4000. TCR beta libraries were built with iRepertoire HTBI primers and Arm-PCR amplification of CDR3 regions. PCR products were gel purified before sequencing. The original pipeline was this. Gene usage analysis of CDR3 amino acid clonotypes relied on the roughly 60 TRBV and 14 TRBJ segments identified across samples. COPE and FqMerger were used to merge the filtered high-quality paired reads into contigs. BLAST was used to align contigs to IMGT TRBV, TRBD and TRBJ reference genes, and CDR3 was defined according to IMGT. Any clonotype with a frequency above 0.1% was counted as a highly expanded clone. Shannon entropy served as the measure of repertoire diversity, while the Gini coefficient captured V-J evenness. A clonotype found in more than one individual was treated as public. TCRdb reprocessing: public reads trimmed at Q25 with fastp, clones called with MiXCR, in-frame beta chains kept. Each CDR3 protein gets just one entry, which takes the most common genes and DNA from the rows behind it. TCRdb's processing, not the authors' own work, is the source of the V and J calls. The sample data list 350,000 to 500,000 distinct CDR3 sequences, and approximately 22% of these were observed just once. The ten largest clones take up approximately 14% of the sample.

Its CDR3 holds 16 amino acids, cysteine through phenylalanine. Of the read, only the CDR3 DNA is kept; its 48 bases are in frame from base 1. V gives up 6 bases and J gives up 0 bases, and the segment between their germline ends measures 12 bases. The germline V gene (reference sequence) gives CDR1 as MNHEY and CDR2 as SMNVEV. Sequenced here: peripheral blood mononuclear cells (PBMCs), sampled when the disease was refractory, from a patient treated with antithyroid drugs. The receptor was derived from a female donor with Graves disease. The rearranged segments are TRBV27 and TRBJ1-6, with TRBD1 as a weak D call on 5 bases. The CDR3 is CASSPPGGSYNSPLHF. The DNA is TGTGCCAGCAGCCCCCCGGGGGGCTCCTATAATTCACCCCTCCACTTT.